The T cell receptor beta chain under discussion was sequenced for a study of T-cell reconstitution after alpha-beta-depleted transplantation in children. Library preparation (for TCRbeta) was performed with unique molecular identifiers. TCRdb reanalysed the PCR reads using MiXCR and keeps one entry per CDR3 protein. The data contain some 490,000 distinct CDR3 sequences, approximately 13% of them seen just once; the ten biggest clones take up roughly 5.4%. This clonotype has a handful of counts. The CDR3 contains 17 residues. Trimming cost V 2 bases and J 1 base, with 14 bases left between them. Germline CDR1 SGHAT, CDR2 FQNNGV.

This chain links TRBV11-2 with TRBJ2-2; unclear D gene. This TCR came from a human donor who donated a stem cell graft to a child with combined immunodeficiency. The sequenced sample was PBMCs from the stem cell graft donor, obtained from the stem cell graft. The DNA of the CDR3 is TGTGCCAGCAGCTTATTCCCCGAACGGGTGAACACCGGGGAGCTGTTTTTT. Amino acids: CASSLFPERVNTGELFF.